The 3 T cell receptor beta chains below were found in one sample sequenced in a study of cytomegalovirus exposure and HLA in healthy donors. The PCR had 60 Vbeta and 13 Jbeta primers. Assay: immunoSEQ multiplex PCR; the TCRdb copy retains only in-frame clones and omits some. The sample has about 180,000 clones, 60% to 80% seen once. Material for sequencing was PBMCs. These receptors all stem from a man aged 35 to 55 in good health and CMV-seropositive.

The V and J genes are TRBV9 and TRBJ1-1, with 7 bases fitting TRBD1. CDR3 length: 15 amino acids. The trim removed 3 bases at V and 1 base at J, leaving 6 bases unmatched. The V gene's germline CDR1 is SGDLS and CDR2 YYNGEE. CDR3 in amino acids: CASSGGTDRNTEAFF. DNA of the CDR3: TGTGCCAGCAGCGGGGGGACAGACCGGAACACTGAAGCTTTCTTT. Looking up the rest from reference TRBV9 and TRBJ1-1 gives the full variable domain: DSGVTQTPKHLITATGQRVTLRCSPRSGDLSVYWYQQSLDQGLQFLIQYYNGEERAKGNILERFSAQQFPDLHSELNLSSLELGDSALYFCASSGGTDRNTEAFFGQGTRLTVV.

This sequence joins TRBV11-2 and TRBJ2-5; no firm D call. Trimming cost V 5 bases and J 5 bases, with 21 bases left between them. This CDR3 is built from 16 residues. The germline V gene encodes CDR1 SGHAT and CDR2 FQNNGV. As DNA, the CDR3 is TGTGCCAGCAGCCCTACGCTTCCCAACCTCGGGGAGACCCAGTACTTC. Its translation is CASSPTLPNLGETQYF.

The CDR3 sequence: CASSFDRVGQPQHF. As DNA, the CDR3 is TGTGCCAGCAGTTTCGACAGGGTGGGTCAGCCCCAGCATTTT. The genes are TRBV27 and TRBJ1-5; the match to TRBD1 covers 7 bases. The V gene end was trimmed by 3 bases and the J gene end by 6 bases; junction bases not matched to a gene: 5. CDR1 and CDR2 (germline): MNHEY, SMNVEV (reference sequence). This CDR3 spans 14 amino acids.